The rows below give T cell receptor beta chains drawn from one sample of a study of T cell responses to AZD1222 COVID-19 vaccine. The assay was immunoSEQ multiplex PCR, and TCRdb's table has in-frame clones only and misses some. The sample contains 60,000 to 100,000 clones, about 91% of which appear only once. Specimen: peripheral blood, collected on day 0 of MenACWY control vaccination. These receptors were obtained from an adult in good health. The CDR3 runs from the conserved cysteine through the conserved F or W. Rows may omit the clone size; those that give it use once, few, many or a size class.

clone_size: NA
j_call: TRBJ2-3
v_call: TRBV9
cdr3_aa: CASSVGGTLDTQYF

clone_size: once
j_call: TRBJ2-7
v_call: TRBV18
cdr3_aa: CASSRSRGGYEQYF

clone_size: NA
j_call: TRBJ1-2
v_call: TRBV2
cdr3_aa: CASSREANYGYTF

clone_size: NA
j_call: TRBJ2-6
v_call: TRBV20-1
cdr3_aa: CSASGRGQSGANVLTF

clone_size: NA
j_call: TRBJ2-3
v_call: TRBV7-2
cdr3_aa: CASAWAGAGTDTQYF

clone_size: NA
j_call: TRBJ1-1
v_call: TRBV7-8
cdr3_aa: CASSPLGLSSVGNTEAFF

clone_size: NA
j_call: TRBJ2-5
v_call: TRBV5-1
cdr3_aa: CASSRTGDETQYF

clone_size: NA
j_call: TRBJ1-2
v_call: TRBV6-5
cdr3_aa: CASSYSRTGGNYGYTF

clone_size: NA
j_call: TRBJ2-7
v_call: TRBV3-1/TRBV3-2
cdr3_aa: CASSHPLREPDNPGRDF

clone_size: NA
j_call: TRBJ2-3
v_call: TRBV6-1
cdr3_aa: CASSDGQPGANTQYF

clone_size: NA
j_call: TRBJ2-7
v_call: TRBV19
cdr3_aa: CASSMRGGGQKTYEQYF

clone_size: NA
j_call: TRBJ1-5
v_call: TRBV19
cdr3_aa: CASSGRGEWTQHF

clone_size: NA
j_call: TRBJ2-5
v_call: TRBV24-1
cdr3_aa: CATSAYSGETQYF

clone_size: NA
j_call: TRBJ1-2
v_call: TRBV24-1
cdr3_aa: CATSEGQGGLYGYTF

clone_size: NA
j_call: TRBJ2-5
v_call: TRBV11-3
cdr3_aa: CASSLDTSGSTIGVRQETQYF

clone_size: NA
j_call: TRBJ2-3
v_call: TRBV3-1/TRBV3-2
cdr3_aa: CASSQVTGGPVDTQYF